This TCR beta chain is drawn from a study of T cell responses to AZD1222 COVID-19 vaccine. Study-wide findings and caveats: The span of vaccine-associated CD4 TCRs extended across spike, with dominance at 160-218 and 743-854. White British people made up most donors, females outnumbered males, and clonal diversity was possibly underestimated. Recipients of AZD1222 seropositive at baseline numbered only 5 or 6. With two AZD1222 doses given, Spike-specific TCR breadth and depth both rose.

Generated by immunoSEQ multiplex PCR, the TCRdb table keeps only in-frame clones and is missing some. The sample holds some 150,000 clones; 90% to 95% are singletons and the top ten take 5%. Concerning this clone itself: Its antigen is as yet unknown.

V gave up 4 bases and J gave up 1 base, with 8 bases separating them. The germline CDR1 and CDR2 sequences are SNHLY and FYNNEI. This CDR3 contains 14 residues. The source is an adult in good health. The V gene is TRBV2, the J gene TRBJ1-3; D remains ambiguous. The specimen was peripheral blood, collected on day 0 of AZD1222 vaccination. The CDR3 coding sequence is TGTGCCAGCAGTGGGGAGGTATCTGGAAACACCATATATTTT. This translates into CASSGEVSGNTIYF.